This T cell receptor beta chain was sequenced during a study of radiotherapy plus CTLA-4 blockade in lung cancer. Sequencing used immunoSEQ multiplex PCR; TCRdb keeps in-frame clones, though not all of them. The sample lists under 110,000 clones, about 85% occurring once. The CDR3 runs 16 residues. The germline V gene encodes CDR1 MNHEY and CDR2 SMNVEV (reference sequence). V lost 4 bases, J lost 1 base, and 6 bases stayed unmatched. The rearrangement links TRBV27 to TRBJ2-3; 9 bases align to TRBD2. Sequencing was performed on peripheral blood, taken from a patient treated with radiotherapy plus ipilimumab. The origin of this receptor is a human donor with non-small cell lung cancer that progressed on radiotherapy plus ipilimumab. Some clones in this sample may be carry-over from other donors' samples. CDR3 nucleotide sequence: TGTGCCAGCAGTTCCCCCTTAGCGGGAGGCACAGATACGCAGTATTTT. This translates into CASSSPLAGGTDTQYF.